This T cell receptor (beta chain) comes out of a study of blood T cell repertoires in COVID-19. Germline CDR1 reads KGHDR; CDR2 reads SFDVKD. The CDR3 sequence is 17 residues long. The V gene end was trimmed by 1 base and the J gene end by 6 bases; junction bases not matched to a gene: 9. Sequencing used immunoSEQ multiplex PCR; TCRdb keeps in-frame clones, though not all of them. The data contain 150,000 to 200,000 clones, about 80% of them singletons. The genes are TRBV24-1 and TRBJ2-1; 9 nucleotides line up with TRBD2. Material for sequencing was PBMCs or T cells enriched from blood (not recorded which). The source is a man aged 50 or older who had recovered from COVID-19. CDR3 protein: CATSDFGPSGESNEQFF. The CDR3 DNA is TGTGCCACCAGTGATTTCGGGCCTAGCGGGGAAAGCAATGAGCAGTTCTTC.